Shown below are 13 T cell receptor beta chains from a single sample sequenced in a study of human T cells and chemical hapten exposure. One entry per CDR3 protein, called by TCRdb with MiXCR from the RACE reads. The data hold approximately 180,000 distinct CDR3 sequences, with around 30% observed a single time. Time point noted: pre-sensitization, week 0. The treatment is: therapeutic diphenylcyclopropenone sensitization with weekly scalp DPC. The sample was whole blood, taken in connection with sensitization to the hapten diphenylcyclopropenone (DPC). These receptors all stem from a woman in her thirties with alopecia areata. Some clones in this sample may be carry-over from other donors' samples.

This clonotype was seen a few times. The chain couples TRBV28 to TRBJ1-1; D possibly corresponds to TRBD1 (5 bases). V shed 4 bases and J shed 4 bases, with 16 bases lying between them. CDR1 MDHEN and CDR2 SYDVKM come from the germline V gene. The CDR3 contains 15 residues. CDR3 loop: CASSSPTGAATEAFF. The CDR3 bases are TGTGCCAGCAGTTCCCCAACCGGGGCGGCCACTGAAGCTTTCTTT.

The chain uses TRBV7-2 and TRBJ1-1; no clear D gene. In germline, CDR1 is SGHTA, CDR2 FQGNSA. The V end was cut by 5 bases, the J end by 6 bases, with 16 bases between. This CDR3 is 14 amino acids long. The CDR3 here is CASSQARGPAEAFF. CDR3 in DNA: TGTGCCAGCAGCCAAGCGCGAGGGCCCGCTGAAGCTTTCTTT.

This clonotype has only a few counts. The V gene is TRBV28, the J gene TRBJ1-4, with 7 bases fitting TRBD1. V trimming: 11 bases; J trimming: 5 bases; junction bases outside the gene matches: 11. Germline V gives CDR1 MDHEN, CDR2 SYDVKM. The CDR3 is 14 residues long. The CDR3 protein is CASQPGQTNEKLFF. The CDR3 DNA sequence: TGTGCCTCCCAACCGGGACAGACCAATGAAAAACTGTTTTTT.

The genes are TRBV28 and TRBJ1-4; tentatively, D is TRBD1 (6 bases). The V and J ends lost 4 bases and 4 bases respectively, with 10 bases between them. The V gene's germline CDR1 is MDHEN and CDR2 SYDVKM. The CDR3 totals 14 residues. The CDR3 loop is CASSSGQNNEKLFF. The CDR3 nucleotides are TGTGCCAGCAGTTCAGGACAGAATAATGAAAAACTGTTTTTT.

This clonotype showed up many times. This sequence joins TRBV5-8 and TRBJ2-5; D is perhaps TRBD2 (6 bases). The germline V gene has CDR1 SGHTS and CDR2 YDEGEE. The CDR3 runs 14 residues. V lost 1 base and J lost 0, with 7 bases in between. As DNA, the CDR3 is TGTGCCAGCAGCTTGTGGGGGGACCAAGAGACCCAGTACTTC. Translation: CASSLWGDQETQYF. Using reference TRBV5-8 and TRBJ2-5 for the parts outside the CDR3, the full variable domain is EAGVTQSPTHLIKTRGQQATLRCSPISGHTSVYWYQQALGLGLQFLLWYDEGEERNRGNFPPRFSGRQFPNYSSELNVNALELEDSALYLCASSLWGDQETQYFGPGTRLLVL.

In this sample, this clonotype turned up once. The chain recombines TRBV15 with TRBJ1-4, with D possibly TRBD1 on 6 matching bases. This CDR3 region has 17 residues. Germline CDR1 is LNHNV and CDR2 is YYDKDF (reference sequence). Trimming cost V 5 bases and J 3 bases, with 19 bases left between them. DNA for the CDR3: TGTGCCACCAGCCCGTGGGGGGCAGGAATACCTAATGAAAAACTGTTTTTT. Its protein is CATSPWGAGIPNEKLFF. Full variable domain (remainder filled in from reference TRBV15 and TRBJ1-4): DAMVIQNPRYQVTQFGKPVTLSCSQTLNHNVMYWYQQKSSQAPKLLFHYYDKDFNNEADTPDNFQSRRPNTSFCFLDIRSPGLGDTAMYLCATSPWGAGIPNEKLFFGSGTQLSVL.

The J gene is TRBJ1-5, the V gene TRBV18; D is uncertain. V was shortened by 3 bases and J by 5 bases, with 11 bases between the two germline ends. The CDR3 covers 14 residues. Looked up from germline, CDR1 is KGHSH and CDR2 is LQKENI. The CDR3 region is CASSPAREDQPQHF. The CDR3, as DNA: TGTGCCAGCTCACCCGCCCGGGAGGATCAGCCCCAGCATTTT.

A few counts support this clonotype. The gene calls are TRBV29-1 and TRBJ2-7, with 7 nucleotides matching TRBD2. V dropped 1 base and J dropped 6; count of bases not matched to a gene: 9. There are 14 residues in the CDR3. Germline CDR1 reads SQVTM; CDR2 reads ANQGSEA. The chain's CDR3 is CSVEAGPGGLEQYF. The CDR3 DNA follows: TGCAGCGTTGAAGCCGGCCCGGGGGGTCTCGAGCAGTACTTC.

This clonotype was recorded a few times. The chain's CDR3 is CAITNADISYNEQFF. The CDR3 DNA follows: TGTGCCATCACCAATGCAGACATCTCCTACAATGAGCAGTTCTTC. The rearrangement joins TRBV10-3 to TRBJ2-1; the D is unclear. The germline gives CDR1 ENHRY, CDR2 SYGVKD. V lost 7 bases and J 0 bases, leaving 13 bases between the germline ends. The CDR3 is 15 amino acids.

J is TRBJ2-1 and V is TRBV2; 8 bases map to TRBD2. Germline V lookup: CDR1 SNHLY, CDR2 FYNNEI. CDR3 length: 14 residues. V lost 4 bases to trimming and J lost 6 bases; unmatched junction nucleotides: 5. The CDR3 reads CASSVTSGFNEQFF. The CDR3 DNA reads as TGTGCCAGCAGTGTCACTAGCGGATTCAATGAGCAGTTCTTC.

A remark on this clonotype: A much bigger clone sits one base away, suggesting this may be a read error. J is TRBJ1-6 and V is TRBV29-1, with 7 bases lining up with TRBD1. From germline, CDR1 is SQVTM and CDR2 ANQGSEA. V gave up 7 bases and J gave up 3 bases; unmatched junction bases: 3. CDR3 size: 13 residues. In DNA form, the CDR3 reads TGCAGCGCCCGGGACAGCTATAATTCACCCCTCCACTTT. This encodes CSARDSYNSPLHF.

This chain joins TRBV7-2 and TRBJ2-7, with D unclear. The CDR3 is made up of 13 amino acids. The V and J ends lost 1 base and 4 bases respectively, with 8 bases between them. Germline V gene lookup returns CDR1 SGHTA and CDR2 FQGNSA. The CDR3 is CASSLGRRYEQYF. The CDR3, as DNA: TGTGCCAGCAGCTTAGGTCGGAGATACGAGCAGTACTTC. Using reference TRBV7-2 and TRBJ2-7 for the parts outside the CDR3, the full variable domain is GAGVSQSPSNKVTEKGKDVELRCDPISGHTALYWYRQSLGQGLEFLIYFQGNSAPDKSGLPSDRFSAERTGGSVSTLTIQRTQQEDSAVYLCASSLGRRYEQYFGPGTRLTVT.

The chain links TRBV5-1 to TRBJ2-5, with D possibly matching TRBD1 (6 bases). With 3 bases removed from V and 3 bases from J, the gap between germline ends came to 21 bases. The CDR3 runs to 17 residues. Looked up from germline, CDR1 is SGHRS and CDR2 is YFSETQ. The CDR3 loop is CASSSHDGTPREETQYF. In DNA, the CDR3 is TGCGCCAGCAGCTCGCATGACGGGACACCGAGAGAAGAGACCCAGTACTTC.